One and the same sample provided the 20 T cell receptor beta chains below, sequenced in a study of tissue T cells after allogeneic stem cell transplantation. Repertoires were generated with immunoSEQ multiplex PCR, while TCRdb's copy carries only in-frame clones and drops some. This sample carries 12,000 or so clones, less than 85% of them seen once, and the ten largest clones take about 15%. The sequencing used tissue from the right colon, collected at autopsy. The receptor source for this set is a woman between 18 and 55 years old with breast cancer.

The chain couples TRBV9 to TRBJ1-6; D is unclear. The ends were cut back, 3 bases at V and 9 bases at J, with 13 bases in the middle. Germline assignment: CDR1 SGDLS and CDR2 YYNGEE. This CDR3 has 14 amino acids. The CDR3 protein is CASSAHSGPSPLHF. DNA for the CDR3: TGTGCCAGCAGCGCCCACAGCGGCCCTTCACCCCTCCACTTT.

This chain joins TRBV6-6 and TRBJ2-1, with D possibly matching TRBD2 (6 bases). Germline CDR1 is MNHNY and CDR2 is SVGAGI (reference sequence). The CDR3 runs to 12 residues. Trimming shortened V by 7 bases and J by 6 bases, and 10 bases separated the two germline ends. The CDR3 DNA reads as TGTGCCAGCAAGCTGGGGGGCAATGAGCAGTTCTTC. Translated, it gives CASKLGGNEQFF.

The V and J genes are TRBV5-5 and TRBJ2-5; 8 bases line up with TRBD2. This CDR3 comprises 16 residues. The ends lost 4 bases at V and 0 bases at J; junction bases unmatched: 8. The germline V gene encodes CDR1 SGHKS and CDR2 YYEKEE (reference sequence). The CDR3 coding sequence is TGTGCCAGCAGCCGCGGGCAGCGGGGGAACCAAGAGACCCAGTACTTC. Protein product: CASSRGQRGNQETQYF. The entire variable domain, with the rest obtained from reference TRBV5-5 and TRBJ2-5, is as follows: DAGVTQSPTHLIKTRGQQVTLRCSPISGHKSVSWYQQVLGQGPQFIFQYYEKEERGRGNFPDRFSARQFPNYSSELNVNALLLGDSALYLCASSRGQRGNQETQYFGPGTRLLVL.

This clone was seen only a few times. V is TRBV5-4 and J is TRBJ2-1; tentative D call: TRBD1 (6 bases). The V end was cut by 1 base, the J end by 7 bases, with 30 bases between. Germline CDR1 and CDR2: SGHNT and YYREEE (reference sequence). The CDR3 has 20 residues. CDR3 nucleotides: TGTGCCAGCAGCTTGAGTGTGACGGGCGCAGGTTGGGGGCGCAAAAATGAGCAGTTCTTC. The encoded protein is CASSLSVTGAGWGRKNEQFF.

The chain uses TRBV19 and TRBJ2-7, with a weak D call TRBD2 (5 bases). This CDR3 has 14 residues. V lost 6 bases, J lost 5 bases, and 17 bases lay in between. Germline CDR1 LNHDA, CDR2 SQIVND (reference sequence). Here the CDR3 reads CASSPTGFLNEQYF. CDR3 sequence (DNA): TGTGCCAGTAGCCCCACGGGGTTTTTAAACGAGCAGTACTTC.

This clone is labeled as large. The gene calls are TRBV2 and TRBJ1-4; a possible D gene is TRBD1 (6 bases). This CDR3 has 15 residues. Germline V lookup: CDR1 SNHLY, CDR2 FYNNEI. Trimming removed 4 bases at V and 7 bases at J, with 16 bases between. CDR3 nucleotides: TGTGCCAGCAGTGGGGATCGGGGGGCGGCTGAAAAACTGTTTTTT. Amino acids: CASSGDRGAAEKLFF.

The CDR3 DNA reads as TGTGCCAGCAGTTTTCCCGGACCAAACACTGAAGCTTTCTTT. Its protein product is CASSFPGPNTEAFF. This chain joins TRBV27 and TRBJ1-1; no firm D call. Germline loops: CDR1 MNHEY, CDR2 SMNVEV (reference sequence). V gave up 3 bases and J gave up 2 bases, with 10 bases separating them. The CDR3 extends over 14 amino acids.

In this sample, this clone is medium-sized. J is TRBJ2-7 and V is TRBV5-1; 8 bases are a match to TRBD2. From germline, CDR1 is SGHRS and CDR2 YFSETQ. This CDR3 has 13 residues. The V gene end was trimmed by 7 bases and the J gene end by 6 bases; junction bases not matched to a gene: 9. The CDR3 DNA is TGCGCCAGCCAGCGGGAGCCCGGTAGCGAGCAGTACTTC. It yields the protein CASQREPGSEQYF.

The chain employs TRBV5-1 and TRBJ1-1, with D perhaps matching TRBD1 (6 bases). V dropped 0 bases and J dropped 11 bases, with 14 bases sitting between them. The germline gives CDR1 SGHRS, CDR2 YFSETQ. The CDR3 length is 13 residues. This CDR3 is CASSLELDSRAFF. DNA of the CDR3: TGCGCCAGCAGCTTGGAGTTGGACAGTCGGGCTTTCTTT.

The V gene is TRBV29-1, the J gene TRBJ1-2; D unclear. CDR1 and CDR2 (germline): SQVTM, ANQGSEA. V dropped 0 bases and J dropped 2 bases, with 7 bases sitting between them. The CDR3 extends over 13 amino acids. The CDR3: CSVEESRNYGYTF. CDR3 DNA sequence: TGCAGCGTTGAAGAAAGCAGGAACTATGGCTACACCTTC.

Regarding this clone: Other nucleotide sequences in the sample specify the same CDR3. This chain connects TRBV5-5 to TRBJ2-5, with D possibly being TRBD1 or TRBD2 (5 bases each). Germline lookup yields CDR1 SGHKS and CDR2 YYEKEE (reference sequence). CDR3 size: 14 residues. Between the trimmed V and J ends, which lost 0 bases and 4 bases, there was a span of 10 bases. The CDR3 is CASSLVGTRETQYF. The CDR3 nucleotides are TGTGCCAGCAGCTTGGTCGGGACGAGAGAGACCCAGTACTTC.

In nucleotides, the CDR3 is TGCGCCAGCAGCCAAGTTACAGGGATGCCTTTCTTT. This translates into CASSQVTGMPFF. The rearrangement links TRBV4-3 to TRBJ1-1; D possibly corresponds to TRBD1 (6 bases). CDR3 size: 12 residues. Germline CDR1 and CDR2: LGHNA and YSLEER. The V end was cut by 1 base, the J end by 12 bases, with 12 bases between.

This sequence joins TRBV30 and TRBJ1-2, with D unresolved. CDR3 size: 11 residues. Trimming took 2 bases from V and 4 from J, leaving 5 bases between them. The germline gives CDR1 GTSNPN, CDR2 SVGIG (reference sequence). The CDR3 DNA reads as TGTGCCTGGAGTTGGGTCTATGGCTACACCTTC. This translates into CAWSWVYGYTF.

This sequence joins TRBV6-5 and TRBJ2-1, with 7 bases that match TRBD2. The J segment lost 9 bases and the V segment lost 6 bases, leaving 14 bases of the junction unmatched. Germline CDR1 and CDR2: MNHEY and SVGAGI. The CDR3 has 15 amino acids. CDR3: CASSWEGSGGSEQFF. The CDR3 DNA sequence: TGTGCCAGCAGCTGGGAGGGCTCCGGGGGTAGTGAGCAGTTCTTC.

By sample share, this clone is large (0.1 to 1%). J is TRBJ2-5 and V is TRBV6-5; D not certain. Looked up from germline, CDR1 is MNHEY and CDR2 is SVGAGI. Deletions cut 2 bases from V and 7 bases from J, with 11 bases between. The CDR3 is 13 amino acids. In DNA form, the CDR3 reads TGTGCCAGCAGTTACCGCCCGTCATCGACCCAGTACTTC. As protein: CASSYRPSSTQYF.

This chain connects TRBV5-1 to TRBJ2-1; 7 nucleotides line up with TRBD2. Germline V gives CDR1 SGHRS, CDR2 YFSETQ. Trimming at V came to 0 bases and at J to 2 bases, leaving 5 bases not matched to a gene. The CDR3 covers 16 residues. CDR3 DNA: TGCGCCAGCAGCTTGGGACCTAGCGGAACCTACAATGAGCAGTTCTTC. Amino acids: CASSLGPSGTYNEQFF.

The gene calls are TRBV6-1 and TRBJ2-7, with D perhaps TRBD1 (5 bases). The CDR3 has 15 residues. With 2 bases removed from V and 0 bases from J, the gap between germline ends came to 11 bases. CDR1 MNHNS and CDR2 SASEGT come from the germline V gene. The CDR3 loop is CASSERQGISYEQYF. The CDR3 coding sequence is TGTGCCAGCAGTGAAAGGCAGGGCATCTCCTACGAGCAGTACTTC.

The chain recombines TRBV5-6 with TRBJ1-1; D is unclear. Germline assignment: CDR1 SGHDT and CDR2 YYEEEE. There are 12 residues in the CDR3. V was trimmed by 3 bases and J by 1 base, leaving 4 bases between them. The CDR3 region is CASSSANTEAFF. CDR3 nucleotide sequence: TGTGCCAGCAGCTCGGCGAACACTGAAGCTTTCTTT.

The chain joins TRBV5-6 to TRBJ2-5; D is undetermined. This CDR3 spans 14 amino acids. V was trimmed by 3 bases and J by 5 bases, leaving 14 bases between them. Germline CDR1 is SGHDT and CDR2 is YYEEEE. The CDR3 is CASSSVLLSETQYF. The DNA of the CDR3 is TGTGCCAGCAGCTCCGTTTTATTGTCGGAGACCCAGTACTTC. The variable domain in full, completed from reference TRBV5-6 and TRBJ2-5, reads DAGVTQSPTHLIKTRGQQVTLRCSPKSGHDTVSWYQQALGQGPQFIFQYYEEEERQRGNFPDRFSGHQFPNYSSELNVNALLLGDSALYLCASSSVLLSETQYFGPGTRLLVL.

This clone was counted between two and nine times. This sequence joins TRBV30 and TRBJ1-1; 7 nucleotides match TRBD1. Unmatched junction bases numbered 3, after V lost 0 bases and J lost 8 bases. CDR1 GTSNPN and CDR2 SVGIG come from the germline V gene (reference sequence). The CDR3 loop spans 12 amino acids. This CDR3 is CAWSVQGREAFF. CDR3 bases: TGTGCCTGGAGTGTACAGGGGCGGGAAGCTTTCTTT.